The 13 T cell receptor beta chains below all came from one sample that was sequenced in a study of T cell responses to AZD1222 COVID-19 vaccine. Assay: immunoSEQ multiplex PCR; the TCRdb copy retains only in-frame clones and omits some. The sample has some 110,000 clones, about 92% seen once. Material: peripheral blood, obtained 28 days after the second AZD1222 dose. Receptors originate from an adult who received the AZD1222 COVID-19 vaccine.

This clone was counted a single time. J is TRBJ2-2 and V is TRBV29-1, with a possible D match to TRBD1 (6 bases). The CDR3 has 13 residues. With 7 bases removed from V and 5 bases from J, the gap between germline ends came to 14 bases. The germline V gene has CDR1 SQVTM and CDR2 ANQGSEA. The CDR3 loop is CSARGRRTGELFF. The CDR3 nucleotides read TGCAGCGCCAGGGGAAGAAGAACCGGGGAGCTGTTTTTT.

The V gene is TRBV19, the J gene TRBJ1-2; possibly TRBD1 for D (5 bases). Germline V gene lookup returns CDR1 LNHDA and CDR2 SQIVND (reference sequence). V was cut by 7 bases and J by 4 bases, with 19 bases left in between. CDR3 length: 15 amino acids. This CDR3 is CASTYGGALGYGYTF. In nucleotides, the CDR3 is TGTGCCAGTACCTATGGAGGGGCGCTCGGCTATGGCTACACCTTC.

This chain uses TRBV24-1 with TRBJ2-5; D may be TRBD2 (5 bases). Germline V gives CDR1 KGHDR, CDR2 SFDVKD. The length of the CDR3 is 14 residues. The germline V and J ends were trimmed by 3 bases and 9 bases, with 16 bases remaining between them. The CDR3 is CATSDTRTGSPQYF. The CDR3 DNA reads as TGTGCCACCAGTGATACCCGGACGGGGTCCCCCCAGTACTTC.

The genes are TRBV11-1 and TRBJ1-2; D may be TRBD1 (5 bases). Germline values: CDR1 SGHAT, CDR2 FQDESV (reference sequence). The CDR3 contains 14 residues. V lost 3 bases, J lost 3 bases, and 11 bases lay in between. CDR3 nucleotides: TGTGCCAGCAGCTTCAAAGGGACGGACTATGGCTACACCTTC. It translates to CASSFKGTDYGYTF.

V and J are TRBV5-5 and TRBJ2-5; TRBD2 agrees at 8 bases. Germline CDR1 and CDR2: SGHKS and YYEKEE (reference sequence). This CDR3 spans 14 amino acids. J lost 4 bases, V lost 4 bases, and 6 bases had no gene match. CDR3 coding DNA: TGTGCCAGCAGCCCACGGGGGGGCCTAGAGACCCAGTACTTC. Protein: CASSPRGGLETQYF. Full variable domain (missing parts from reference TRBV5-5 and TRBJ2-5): DAGVTQSPTHLIKTRGQQVTLRCSPISGHKSVSWYQQVLGQGPQFIFQYYEKEERGRGNFPDRFSARQFPNYSSELNVNALLLGDSALYLCASSPRGGLETQYFGPGTRLLVL.

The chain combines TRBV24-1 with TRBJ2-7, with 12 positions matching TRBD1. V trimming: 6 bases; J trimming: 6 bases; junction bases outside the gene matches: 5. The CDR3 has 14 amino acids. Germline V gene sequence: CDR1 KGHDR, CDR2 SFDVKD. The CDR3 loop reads CATSPGQGALEQYF. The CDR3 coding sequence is TGTGCCACCAGTCCGGGACAGGGGGCTCTCGAGCAGTACTTC.

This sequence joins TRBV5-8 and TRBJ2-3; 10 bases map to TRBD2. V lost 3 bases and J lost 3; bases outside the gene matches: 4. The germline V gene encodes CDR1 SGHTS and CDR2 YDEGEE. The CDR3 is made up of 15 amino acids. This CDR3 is CASSSLAGVTDTQYF. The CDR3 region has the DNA TGTGCCAGCAGCTCCCTAGCGGGGGTGACAGATACGCAGTATTTT.

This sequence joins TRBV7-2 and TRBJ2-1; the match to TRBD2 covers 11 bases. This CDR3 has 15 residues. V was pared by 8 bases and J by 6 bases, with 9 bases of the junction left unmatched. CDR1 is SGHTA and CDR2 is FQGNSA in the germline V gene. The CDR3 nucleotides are TGTGCCAGCTCCAATAGCGGGGGGGCTCCCAATGAGCAGTTCTTC. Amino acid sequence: CASSNSGGAPNEQFF.

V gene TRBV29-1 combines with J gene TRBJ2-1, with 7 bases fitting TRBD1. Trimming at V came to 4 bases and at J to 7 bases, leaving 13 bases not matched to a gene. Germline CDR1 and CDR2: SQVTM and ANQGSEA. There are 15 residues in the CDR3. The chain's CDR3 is CSVGPDRSRGNEQFF. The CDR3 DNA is TGCAGCGTTGGGCCGGACAGGAGCCGAGGAAATGAGCAGTTCTTC.

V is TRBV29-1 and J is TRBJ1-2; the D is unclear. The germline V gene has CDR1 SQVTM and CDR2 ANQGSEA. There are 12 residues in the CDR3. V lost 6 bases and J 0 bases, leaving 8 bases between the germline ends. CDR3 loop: CSVVAANYGYTF. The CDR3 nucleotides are TGCAGCGTGGTTGCGGCTAACTATGGCTACACCTTC. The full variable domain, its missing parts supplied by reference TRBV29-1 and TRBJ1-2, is SAVISQKPSRDICQRGTSLTIQCQVDSQVTMMFWYRQQPGQSLTLIATANQGSEATYESGFVIDKFPISRPNLTFSTLTVSNMSPEDSSIYLCSVVAANYGYTFGSGTRLTVV.

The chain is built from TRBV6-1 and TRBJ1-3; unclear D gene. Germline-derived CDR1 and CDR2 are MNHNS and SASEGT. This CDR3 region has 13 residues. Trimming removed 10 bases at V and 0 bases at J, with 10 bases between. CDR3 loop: CATKGVSGNTIYF. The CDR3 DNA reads TGTGCCACTAAGGGAGTCTCTGGAAACACCATATATTTT.

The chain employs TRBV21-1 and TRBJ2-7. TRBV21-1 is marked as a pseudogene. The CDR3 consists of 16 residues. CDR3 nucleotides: TGTGCCAGCAGCAAATTACTCTCGGATGCCCCCTACGAGCAGTACTTC. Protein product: CASSKLLSDAPYEQYF.

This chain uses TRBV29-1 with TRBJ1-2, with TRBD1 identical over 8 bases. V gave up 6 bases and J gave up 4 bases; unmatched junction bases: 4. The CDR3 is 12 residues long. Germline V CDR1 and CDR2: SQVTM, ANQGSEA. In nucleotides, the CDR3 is TGCAGCGTGGACAGGGCGGGCTATGGCTACACCTTC. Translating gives CSVDRAGYGYTF. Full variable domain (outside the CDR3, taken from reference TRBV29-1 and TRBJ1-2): SAVISQKPSRDICQRGTSLTIQCQVDSQVTMMFWYRQQPGQSLTLIATANQGSEATYESGFVIDKFPISRPNLTFSTLTVSNMSPEDSSIYLCSVDRAGYGYTFGSGTRLTVV.